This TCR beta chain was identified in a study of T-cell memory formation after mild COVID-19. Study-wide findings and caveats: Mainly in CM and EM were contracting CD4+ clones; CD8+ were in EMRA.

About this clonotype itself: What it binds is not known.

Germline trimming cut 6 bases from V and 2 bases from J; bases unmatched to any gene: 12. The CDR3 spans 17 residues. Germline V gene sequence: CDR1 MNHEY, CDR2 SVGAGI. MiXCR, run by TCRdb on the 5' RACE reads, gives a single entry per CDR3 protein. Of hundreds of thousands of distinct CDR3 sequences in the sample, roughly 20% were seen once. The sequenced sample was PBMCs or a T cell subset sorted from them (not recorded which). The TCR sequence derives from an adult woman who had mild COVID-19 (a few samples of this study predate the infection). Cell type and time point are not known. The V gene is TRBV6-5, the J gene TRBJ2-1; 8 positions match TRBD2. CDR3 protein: CASSLPAGENPYNEQFF. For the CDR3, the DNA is TGTGCCAGCAGCCTTCCAGCGGGAGAGAACCCCTACAATGAGCAGTTCTTC.